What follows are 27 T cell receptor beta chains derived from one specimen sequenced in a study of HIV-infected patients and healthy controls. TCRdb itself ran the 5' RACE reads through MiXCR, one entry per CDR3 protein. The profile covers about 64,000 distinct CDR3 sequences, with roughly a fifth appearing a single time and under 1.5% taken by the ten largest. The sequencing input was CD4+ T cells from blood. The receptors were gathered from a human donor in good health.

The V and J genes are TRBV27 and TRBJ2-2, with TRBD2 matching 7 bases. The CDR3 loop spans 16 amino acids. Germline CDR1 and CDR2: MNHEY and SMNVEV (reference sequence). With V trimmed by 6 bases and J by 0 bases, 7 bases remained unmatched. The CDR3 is CASRELAGSNTGELFF. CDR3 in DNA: TGTGCCAGCAGAGAGTTAGCGGGTTCGAACACCGGGGAGCTGTTTTTT.

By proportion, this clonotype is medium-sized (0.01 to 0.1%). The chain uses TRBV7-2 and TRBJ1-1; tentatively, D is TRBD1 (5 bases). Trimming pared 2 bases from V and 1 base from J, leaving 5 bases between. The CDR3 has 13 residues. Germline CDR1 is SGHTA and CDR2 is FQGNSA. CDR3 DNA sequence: TGTGCCAGCAGCTTAAGGGGGAACACTGAAGCTTTCTTT. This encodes CASSLRGNTEAFF. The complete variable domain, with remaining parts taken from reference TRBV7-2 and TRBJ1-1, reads GAGVSQSPSNKVTEKGKDVELRCDPISGHTALYWYRQSLGQGLEFLIYFQGNSAPDKSGLPSDRFSAERTGGSVSTLTIQRTQQEDSAVYLCASSLRGNTEAFFGQGTRLTVV.

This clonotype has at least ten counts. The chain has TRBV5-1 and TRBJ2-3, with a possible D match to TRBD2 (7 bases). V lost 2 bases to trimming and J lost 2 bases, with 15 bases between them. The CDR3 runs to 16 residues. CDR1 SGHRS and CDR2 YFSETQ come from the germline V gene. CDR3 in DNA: TGCGCCAGCAGCTTCACGGGGGCGGGGGCCACAGATACGCAGTATTTT. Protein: CASSFTGAGATDTQYF.

The DNA of the CDR3 is TGTGCCAGCAGTCCTCGGAGGGGGCTGCCTGAAGCTTTCTTT. Protein product: CASSPRRGLPEAFF. The chain couples TRBV12-3 or TRBV12-4 to TRBJ1-1, with TRBD1 identical over 7 bases. V gave up 5 bases and J gave up 6 bases; unmatched junction bases: 9. The CDR3 spans 14 residues.

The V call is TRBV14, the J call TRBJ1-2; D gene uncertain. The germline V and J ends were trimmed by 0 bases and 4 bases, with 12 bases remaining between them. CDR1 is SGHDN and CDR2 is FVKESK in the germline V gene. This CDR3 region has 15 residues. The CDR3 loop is CASSQEVNTFYGYTF. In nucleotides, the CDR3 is TGTGCCAGCAGCCAAGAGGTTAACACATTCTATGGCTACACCTTC.

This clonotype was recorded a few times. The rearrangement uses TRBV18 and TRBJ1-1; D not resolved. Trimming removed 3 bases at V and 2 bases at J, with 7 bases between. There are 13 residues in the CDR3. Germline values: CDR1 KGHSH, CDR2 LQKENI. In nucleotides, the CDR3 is TGTGCCAGCTCACCGCTAGTCAACACTGAAGCTTTCTTT. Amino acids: CASSPLVNTEAFF.

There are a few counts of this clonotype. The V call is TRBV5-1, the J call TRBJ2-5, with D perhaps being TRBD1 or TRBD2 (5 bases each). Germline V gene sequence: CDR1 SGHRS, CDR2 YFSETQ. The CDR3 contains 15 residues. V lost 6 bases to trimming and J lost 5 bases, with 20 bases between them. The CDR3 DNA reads TGCGCCAGCAAGATAGGGGACCCTACCGGGGAGACCCAGTACTTC. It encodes CASKIGDPTGETQYF.

The CDR3 DNA follows: TGTGCCAGCAGCTCCGGGGGGGCGCAGTATTTT. Protein: CASSSGGAQYF. This chain links TRBV7-3 with TRBJ2-3; 8 bases line up with TRBD2. This CDR3 contains 11 residues. J lost 10 bases, V lost 4 bases, and 1 base had no gene match. Per the germline V gene, CDR1 is SGHTA and CDR2 is FQGTGA.

CDR3 bases: TGTGCCAGCAGCGTAGTGGGGGGGCCAGCTTTCTTT. Its protein product is CASSVVGGPAFF. The chain uses TRBV9 and TRBJ1-1; D may be TRBD1 (6 bases). The germline V and J ends were trimmed by 0 bases and 10 bases, with 10 bases remaining between them. The CDR3 has 12 residues. CDR1 is SGDLS and CDR2 is YYNGEE in the germline V gene.

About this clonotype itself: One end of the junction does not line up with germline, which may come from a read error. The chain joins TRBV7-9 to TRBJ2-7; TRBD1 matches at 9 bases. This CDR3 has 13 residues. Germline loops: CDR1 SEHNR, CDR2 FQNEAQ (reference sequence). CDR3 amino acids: CASSSNPGQGINF. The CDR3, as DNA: TGTGCCAGCAGCTCAAACCCGGGACAGGGTATAAACTTC.

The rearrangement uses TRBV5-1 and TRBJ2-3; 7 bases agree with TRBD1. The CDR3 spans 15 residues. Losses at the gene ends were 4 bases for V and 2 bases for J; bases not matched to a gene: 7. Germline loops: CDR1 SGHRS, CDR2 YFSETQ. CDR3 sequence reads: CASSLDRAYTDTQYF. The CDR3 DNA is TGCGCCAGCAGCCTTGACAGGGCCTACACAGATACGCAGTATTTT.

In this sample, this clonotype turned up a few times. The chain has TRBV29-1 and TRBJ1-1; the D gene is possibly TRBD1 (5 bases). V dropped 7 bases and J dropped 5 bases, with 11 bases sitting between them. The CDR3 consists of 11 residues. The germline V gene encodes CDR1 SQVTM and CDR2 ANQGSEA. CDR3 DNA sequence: TGCAGCGGAGACAGAAGGACTGAAGCTTTCTTT. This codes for CSGDRRTEAFF.

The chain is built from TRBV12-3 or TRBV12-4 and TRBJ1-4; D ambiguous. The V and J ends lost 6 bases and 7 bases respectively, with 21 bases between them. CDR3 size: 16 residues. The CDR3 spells CASSLGSTLGSEKLFF. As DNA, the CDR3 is TGTGCCAGCAGCCTCGGGTCGACCTTGGGGAGTGAAAAACTGTTTTTT.

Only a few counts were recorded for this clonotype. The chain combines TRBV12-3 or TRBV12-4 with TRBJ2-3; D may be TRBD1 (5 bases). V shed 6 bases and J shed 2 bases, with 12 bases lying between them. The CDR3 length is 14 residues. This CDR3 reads CASSQGRLTDTQYF. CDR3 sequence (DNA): TGTGCCAGCAGCCAGGGCAGGCTCACAGATACGCAGTATTTT.

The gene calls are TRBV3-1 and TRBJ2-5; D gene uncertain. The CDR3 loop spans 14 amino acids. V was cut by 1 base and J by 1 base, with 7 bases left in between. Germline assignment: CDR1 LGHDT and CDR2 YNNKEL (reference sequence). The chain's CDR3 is CASSQGAFQETQYF. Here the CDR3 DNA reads TGTGCCAGCAGCCAAGGAGCGTTCCAAGAGACCCAGTACTTC.

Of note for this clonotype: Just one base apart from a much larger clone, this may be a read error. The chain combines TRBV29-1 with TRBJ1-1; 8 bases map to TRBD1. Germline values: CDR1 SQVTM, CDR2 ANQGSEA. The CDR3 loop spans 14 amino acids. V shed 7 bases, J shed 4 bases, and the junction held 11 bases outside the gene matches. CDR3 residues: CSGTGQEIFTEAFF. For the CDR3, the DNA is TGCAGCGGGACGGGACAGGAGATTTTCACTGAAGCTTTCTTT.

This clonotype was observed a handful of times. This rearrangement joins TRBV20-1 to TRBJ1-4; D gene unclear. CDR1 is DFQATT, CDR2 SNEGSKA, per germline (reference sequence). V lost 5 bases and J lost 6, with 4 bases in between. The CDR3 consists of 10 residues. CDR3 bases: TGCAGTGCTCGGGATGAAAAACTGTTTTTT. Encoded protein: CSARDEKLFF.

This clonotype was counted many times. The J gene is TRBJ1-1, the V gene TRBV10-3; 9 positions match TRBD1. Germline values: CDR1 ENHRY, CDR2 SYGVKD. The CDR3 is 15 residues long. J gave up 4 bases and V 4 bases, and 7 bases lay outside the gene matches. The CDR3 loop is CAISGPGQGSTEAFF. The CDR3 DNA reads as TGTGCCATCAGTGGACCGGGACAGGGATCCACTGAAGCTTTCTTT.

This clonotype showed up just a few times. The CDR3 loop is CASRLSGGDGIAEAFF. Written as DNA, the CDR3 is TGTGCCAGCAGATTGTCGGGGGGAGATGGTATCGCTGAAGCTTTCTTT. The chain employs TRBV5-5 and TRBJ1-1; possibly TRBD1 for D (5 bases). This CDR3 comprises 16 residues. Trimming shortened V by 5 bases and J by 6 bases, and 23 bases separated the two germline ends. Germline CDR1 is SGHKS and CDR2 is YYEKEE (reference sequence).

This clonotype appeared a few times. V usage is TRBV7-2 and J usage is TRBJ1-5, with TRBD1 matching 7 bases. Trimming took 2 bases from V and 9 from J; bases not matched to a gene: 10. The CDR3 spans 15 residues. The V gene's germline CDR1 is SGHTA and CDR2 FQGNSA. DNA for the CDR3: TGTGCCAGCAGCTTAAACAGGGGAGTCCAATGGCCCCAGCATTTT. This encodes CASSLNRGVQWPQHF.

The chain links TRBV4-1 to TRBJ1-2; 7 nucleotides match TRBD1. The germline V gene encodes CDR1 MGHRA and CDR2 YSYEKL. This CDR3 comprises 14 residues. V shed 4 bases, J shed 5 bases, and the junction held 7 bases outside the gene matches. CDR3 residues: CASSREQGGYGYTF. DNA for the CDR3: TGCGCCAGCAGCCGCGAGCAGGGGGGATATGGCTACACCTTC.

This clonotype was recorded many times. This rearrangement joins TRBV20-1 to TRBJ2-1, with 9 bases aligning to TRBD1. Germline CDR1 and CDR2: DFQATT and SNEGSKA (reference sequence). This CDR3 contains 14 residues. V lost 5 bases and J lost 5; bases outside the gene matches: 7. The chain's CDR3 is CSARPGQGDNEQFF. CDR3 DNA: TGCAGTGCTCGCCCGGGACAGGGAGACAATGAGCAGTTCTTC.

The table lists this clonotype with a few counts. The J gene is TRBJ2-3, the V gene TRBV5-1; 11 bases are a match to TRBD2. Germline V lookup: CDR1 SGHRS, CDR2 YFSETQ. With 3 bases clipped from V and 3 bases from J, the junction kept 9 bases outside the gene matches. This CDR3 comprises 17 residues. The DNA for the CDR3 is TGCGCCAGCAGCTCCGGGACTAGCGGATTCTCAACAGATACGCAGTATTTT. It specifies CASSSGTSGFSTDTQYF.

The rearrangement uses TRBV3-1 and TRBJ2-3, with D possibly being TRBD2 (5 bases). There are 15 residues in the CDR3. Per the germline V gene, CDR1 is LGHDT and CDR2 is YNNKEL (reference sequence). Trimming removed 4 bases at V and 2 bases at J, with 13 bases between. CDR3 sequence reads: CASSPFFRDTDTQYF. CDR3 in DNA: TGTGCCAGCAGCCCATTCTTTCGGGACACAGATACGCAGTATTTT.

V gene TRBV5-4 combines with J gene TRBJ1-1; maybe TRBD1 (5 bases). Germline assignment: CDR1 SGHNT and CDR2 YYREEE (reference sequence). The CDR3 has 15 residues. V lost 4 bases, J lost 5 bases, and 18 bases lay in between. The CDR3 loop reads CASSPGGERRTEAFF. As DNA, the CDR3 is TGTGCCAGCAGCCCCGGAGGGGAACGGAGGACTGAAGCTTTCTTT.

CDR3 coding DNA: TGCGCCAGCAGCCAAACCGACAGGGCCGAGCAGTACTTC. It codes for CASSQTDRAEQYF. The V and J genes are TRBV5-1 and TRBJ2-7; 7 bases are shared with TRBD1. Trimming took 4 bases from V and 6 from J; bases not matched to a gene: 7. The germline V gene encodes CDR1 SGHRS and CDR2 YFSETQ. The CDR3 length is 13 residues.

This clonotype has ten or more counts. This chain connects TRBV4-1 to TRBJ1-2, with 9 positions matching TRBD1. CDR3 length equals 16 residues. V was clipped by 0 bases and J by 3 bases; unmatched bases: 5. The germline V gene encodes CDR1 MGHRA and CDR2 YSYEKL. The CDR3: CASSQDNRGPYYGYTF. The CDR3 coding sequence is TGCGCCAGCAGCCAAGATAACAGGGGGCCCTACTATGGCTACACCTTC.